Listed below are T cell receptor beta chains from one sample, sequenced in a study of shared clonotypes between healthy human individuals. Libraries were prepared by immunoSEQ multiplex PCR; TCRdb keeps only in-frame clonotypes and omits some of them. The sample records about 2.4 million clones, around 94% being singletons. Sequenced: naive CD4+ T cells sorted from blood. These receptors were collected from a man between 18 and 35 years old in good health. Both conserved end residues are part of each CDR3. Each record gives: D gene, clone size, J gene, V gene, CDR3 DNA, CDR3 protein. D genes are given only for firm matches. Clone size is not always given. Where it is, it says once, few, many or a class for expanded clones.

d_gene: NA
abundance: NA
j_gene: TRBJ1-1
v_gene: TRBV19
CDR3nt: TGTGCCAGTAGGGGGGCTAGAACTGAAGCTTTCTTT
CDR3aa: CASRGARTEAFF

d_gene: NA
abundance: once
j_gene: TRBJ1-4
v_gene: TRBV4-3
CDR3nt: TGCGCCAGCAGCCAAGGAATTGTCGGTTCTAATGAAAAACTGTTTTTT
CDR3aa: CASSQGIVGSNEKLFF

d_gene: NA
abundance: NA
j_gene: TRBJ2-1
v_gene: TRBV6-4
CDR3nt: TGTGCCAGGAACCTAGCAGAGCAGTTCTTC
CDR3aa: CARNLAEQFF

d_gene: NA
abundance: NA
j_gene: TRBJ2-7
v_gene: TRBV5-4
CDR3nt: TGTGCCAGCAGCTCCCGTGGGGGGAGGATCGAGCAGTACTTC
CDR3aa: CASSSRGGRIEQYF

d_gene: NA
abundance: NA
j_gene: TRBJ2-5
v_gene: TRBV7-2
CDR3nt: TGTGCCAGCAGCTTCGTCTCTGGGGTAGGGCAAGAGACCCAGTACTTC
CDR3aa: CASSFVSGVGQETQYF

d_gene: NA
abundance: NA
j_gene: TRBJ2-1
v_gene: TRBV9
CDR3nt: TGTGCCAGCAGCGCTGACAGTGGGGAGCAGTTCTTC
CDR3aa: CASSADSGEQFF

d_gene: TRBD2
abundance: NA
j_gene: TRBJ2-7
v_gene: TRBV6-6
CDR3nt: TGTGCCAGCAGCGGGACTAGCGGGGCGGGCGAGCAGTACTTC
CDR3aa: CASSGTSGAGEQYF

d_gene: NA
abundance: NA
j_gene: TRBJ2-7
v_gene: TRBV25-1
CDR3nt: TGTGCCAGCAGCCCCCATTCTGCGACGTACTTC
CDR3aa: CASSPHSATYF

d_gene: TRBD1
abundance: NA
j_gene: TRBJ1-6
v_gene: TRBV30
CDR3nt: TGTGCCTTCAGGGACAGGGGGCGGAATAATTCACCCCTCCACTTT
CDR3aa: CAFRDRGRNNSPLHF

d_gene: NA
abundance: NA
j_gene: TRBJ1-1
v_gene: TRBV7-8
CDR3nt: TGTGCCAGCAGCTTATACTTACAGGGAAATGAAGCTTTCTTT
CDR3aa: CASSLYLQGNEAFF

d_gene: NA
abundance: NA
j_gene: TRBJ2-1
v_gene: TRBV7-9
CDR3nt: TGTGCCAGCAGTTCCGGGACGGTAGCCTACAATGAGCAGTTCTTC
CDR3aa: CASSSGTVAYNEQFF

d_gene: NA
abundance: NA
j_gene: TRBJ1-2
v_gene: TRBV6-5
CDR3nt: TGTGCCAGCAGTACCGGAACCGGGGGGGGCTATGGCTACACCTTC
CDR3aa: CASSTGTGGGYGYTF

d_gene: TRBD2
abundance: NA
j_gene: TRBJ2-1
v_gene: TRBV10-3
CDR3nt: TGTGCCGCCGGGACTACCAACTACAATGAGCAGTTCTTC
CDR3aa: CAAGTTNYNEQFF

d_gene: TRBD1
abundance: NA
j_gene: TRBJ1-3
v_gene: TRBV2
CDR3nt: TGTGCCAGCAGCAGGGGGCCGGGAAACACCATATATTTT
CDR3aa: CASSRGPGNTIYF

d_gene: NA
abundance: NA
j_gene: TRBJ1-2
v_gene: TRBV30
CDR3nt: TGTGCCTGGAGTGTACGGGGGGTAGGTTATGGCTACACCTTC
CDR3aa: CAWSVRGVGYGYTF

d_gene: NA
abundance: NA
j_gene: TRBJ2-5
v_gene: TRBV5-1
CDR3nt: TGCGCCAGCAGCTTGGAGATGGGGGCCCAAGAGACCCAGTACTTC
CDR3aa: CASSLEMGAQETQYF

d_gene: TRBD2
abundance: NA
j_gene: TRBJ2-3
v_gene: TRBV10-1
CDR3nt: TGCGCCAGCAGTGAGTCGGGGACTAGACTCACGGATACGCAGTATTTT
CDR3aa: CASSESGTRLTDTQYF

d_gene: NA
abundance: once
j_gene: TRBJ2-3
v_gene: TRBV4-1
CDR3nt: TGCGCCAGCAGCCAAGATATGGACAGCCATTCATCTAGCACAGATACGCAGTATTTT
CDR3aa: CASSQDMDSHSSSTDTQYF

d_gene: NA
abundance: NA
j_gene: TRBJ1-3
v_gene: TRBV6-9
CDR3nt: TGTGCCAGCAGTTATAGGGGACCCGGGGTCTATTCTGGAAACACCATATATTTT
CDR3aa: CASSYRGPGVYSGNTIYF

d_gene: TRBD1
abundance: NA
j_gene: TRBJ2-1
v_gene: TRBV19
CDR3nt: TGTGCCAGTAGGCAGAGGGACAGCACCCCGAGCAATGAGCAGTTCTTC
CDR3aa: CASRQRDSTPSNEQFF

d_gene: NA
abundance: NA
j_gene: TRBJ1-5
v_gene: TRBV7-2
CDR3nt: TGTGCCAGTTCAATAGGGGTCTATAGCAATCAGCCCCAGCATTTT
CDR3aa: CASSIGVYSNQPQHF

d_gene: NA
abundance: NA
j_gene: TRBJ1-5
v_gene: TRBV4-1
CDR3nt: TGCGCCAGCAGCCAGACCCGACAGGATCAGCCCCAGCATTTT
CDR3aa: CASSQTRQDQPQHF

d_gene: NA
abundance: NA
j_gene: TRBJ1-2
v_gene: TRBV27
CDR3nt: TGTGCCAGCAGTTCGCTCAATCAATATGGCTACACCTTC
CDR3aa: CASSSLNQYGYTF

d_gene: TRBD1
abundance: once
j_gene: TRBJ1-6
v_gene: TRBV11-2
CDR3nt: TGTGCCAGCAGCTTAGGCGTCGGGACAGATAATTCACCCCTCCACTTT
CDR3aa: CASSLGVGTDNSPLHF

d_gene: TRBD1
abundance: NA
j_gene: TRBJ2-1
v_gene: TRBV5-6
CDR3nt: TGTGCCAGCAGCAAGTACAGGGGGCCGTACAATGAGCAGTTCTTC
CDR3aa: CASSKYRGPYNEQFF

d_gene: NA
abundance: NA
j_gene: TRBJ1-1
v_gene: TRBV19
CDR3nt: TGTGCCAGTAGTGGGGATAGTTTAGGGTCCACTGAAGCTTTCTTT
CDR3aa: CASSGDSLGSTEAFF

d_gene: NA
abundance: NA
j_gene: TRBJ1-5
v_gene: TRBV27
CDR3nt: TGTGCCAGCAGTTTTGACAGCGGGAATCAGCCCCAGCATTTT
CDR3aa: CASSFDSGNQPQHF

d_gene: TRBD1
abundance: NA
j_gene: TRBJ2-7
v_gene: TRBV19
CDR3nt: TGTGCCAGTAGTACAGGGGGACACGAGCAGTACTTC
CDR3aa: CASSTGGHEQYF

d_gene: NA
abundance: NA
j_gene: TRBJ2-7
v_gene: TRBV7-2
CDR3nt: TGTGCCAGCAGCCTAGAGAGGCGGGACCTCTACGAGCAGTACTTC
CDR3aa: CASSLERRDLYEQYF

d_gene: NA
abundance: NA
j_gene: TRBJ2-2
v_gene: TRBV25-1
CDR3nt: TGTGCCAGCAGTGAATGGGGGGGGGAGCTGTTTTTT
CDR3aa: CASSEWGGELFF

d_gene: NA
abundance: NA
j_gene: TRBJ2-1
v_gene: TRBV6-5
CDR3nt: TGTGCCAGCAGAGGACTGGGTAGCTCCTACAATGAGCAGTTCTTC
CDR3aa: CASRGLGSSYNEQFF

d_gene: TRBD1
abundance: NA
j_gene: TRBJ1-2
v_gene: TRBV6-6
CDR3nt: TGTGCCAGCACCGAAGGAGGCAGGGGGCTTGCGGGCTACACCTTC
CDR3aa: CASTEGGRGLAGYTF

d_gene: NA
abundance: NA
j_gene: TRBJ1-6
v_gene: TRBV6-5
CDR3nt: TGTGCCAGCAGTACAGGACAGAGATATTCACCCCTCCACTTT
CDR3aa: CASSTGQRYSPLHF

d_gene: TRBD2
abundance: NA
j_gene: TRBJ2-5
v_gene: TRBV5-1
CDR3nt: TGCGCCAGCAGCCGGAGCGGGGGGGCCGGAGAGACCCAGTACTTC
CDR3aa: CASSRSGGAGETQYF

d_gene: TRBD2
abundance: NA
j_gene: TRBJ2-7
v_gene: TRBV5-4
CDR3nt: TGTGCCAGCAGCTTGGGTCGGCGGGAGGTACGGGGCGAGCAGTACTTC
CDR3aa: CASSLGRREVRGEQYF

d_gene: NA
abundance: NA
j_gene: TRBJ2-1
v_gene: TRBV28
CDR3nt: TGTGCCAGCAGTTTGGTCAGATACAATGAGCAGTTCTTC
CDR3aa: CASSLVRYNEQFF